This TCR beta chain was identified during a study of T cell responses to AZD1222 COVID-19 vaccine. About this clone: Its antigen is not known.

Assay used: immunoSEQ multiplex PCR; TCRdb lists only in-frame clones, some missing. The sample has 84,000 or so clones, 70% to 90% seen once. Points from the study as a whole: The number of AZD1222 recipients seropositive at baseline was only five or six. Females outnumbered males among donors, who were mostly white British; clonal diversity was possibly underestimated.

This CDR3 is 14 amino acids long. V was trimmed by 0 bases and J by 2 bases, leaving 7 bases between them. Looked up from germline, CDR1 is MGHDK and CDR2 is SYGVNS. The chain is built from TRBV25-1 and TRBJ1-2; D is ambiguous. The TCR originated in an adult in good health. The input for sequencing was peripheral blood, taken on day 0 of AZD1222 vaccination. CDR3 in DNA: TGTGCCAGCAGTGAATATGGGATAAACTATGGCTACACCTTC. Encoded protein: CASSEYGINYGYTF.